Below, one T cell receptor beta chain is given with its context. Its antigen is not yet known. Qualities for individual bases were not recorded, and no much larger clone is one base off. The same CDR3 arises from other DNA sequences in this sample as well. The donors were healthy, HIV-negative adults with no recently reported acute infections or vaccinations. Every donor was a Caucasian adult living in Nashville, Tennessee, USA. CD4+ T cells were enriched by magnetic negative selection, after which naive cells were positively selected on CD45RA and the negative fraction was taken as the memory subset. Blood was collected by leukapheresis, and PBMCs were isolated by Ficoll-Histopaque density gradient centrifugation and then cryopreserved in liquid nitrogen vapor phase. Analytical flow cytometry was used to check the purity and quantity of every magnetically sorted T cell population. From each sorted fraction, genomic DNA was isolated and quantified by UV absorbance on a Nanodrop 2000c.

Based on the germline V gene (reference sequence), the CDR1 and CDR2 sequences are SEHNR and FQNEAQ. Trimming at the junction amounts to 2 bases on V and 4 bases on J, and the germline ends lie 3 bases apart. Counted from cysteine to phenylalanine, this CDR3 has 12 amino acids. Only CDR3 DNA remains: 36 bases, in frame from the first base. Using the deep immunoSEQ assay, multiplex PCR amplified TCR CDR3 regions from genomic DNA. Extracted genomic DNA from each cell subset was spread evenly across all wells of several immunoSEQ 96-well plates, with each plate serving as a replicate. Each replicate PCR for sorted subsets received about 180 ng genomic DNA, equal to 28,000 or so T cell genomes. The purified libraries were quantified using a Qubit 3.0 fluorometer, sized with a Bioanalyzer 2100, and then quantified again using the KAPA Library Quantification kit. Every immunoSEQ 96-well plate was sequenced on a separate single-read 150-cycle Illumina NextSeq 550 flow cell. As for the authors' bioinformatics: Because the immunoSEQ output included only junctional sequences and no quality scores, the filtering could not be the same as the filtering used for full-length reads. Sequences were annotated with PyIR, a Python wrapper for IgBLAST v1.9, using IMGT germline references to assign V/J genes and CDR3. Any read was removed if the V/J assignment was weak (E-value above 1e-6), the CDR3 was missing, or the read contained stop codons, out-of-frame junctions, or ambiguous translated residues. A V3J clonotype was defined by an identical inferred V gene, J gene, and CDR3 amino acid sequence. Percentage overlap between repertoires was computed as shared unique clonotypes divided by the size of the smaller repertoire. Repertoire richness was assessed with RTK rarefaction, the Chao1 estimator, and Recon v2.1 estimates of unobserved clonotypes. OLGA was used to compute generation probabilities for all TCRbeta clonotypes that the gDNA method yielded from several donors. TCRdb's version of the immuneACCESS table is confined to in-frame rearrangements and falls short of the full clone set. An unresolved V gene accounts for under half of the shortfall where checked; the remainder is of unknown origin. V and J calls and clone size come straight from that table; D and trimming were deduced from the DNA. The sample has a few hundred thousand clones on record, about 97% of them singletons. Together, the top ten hold 0.045% to 0.06% of the sample.

This sample was taken from a study of shared clonotypes between healthy human individuals (dated by TCRdb to about 2020). Context from the whole study: Two women and a few men aged 18 to 49 years were included in the cohort. Each donor's leukapheresis produced roughly between about 0.9 and 9.5 billion PBMCs. To estimate repertoire size and how much clonotype sharing occurs between individuals, the study deeply sequenced the blood TCR repertoires of several healthy adults. Libraries were prepared and TCR repertoires were sequenced by different laboratories using diverse techniques, in order to increase sequencing depth and limit assay-specific biases. Per donor, three plates each were used for CD4 naive and CD4 memory, two for CD8 naive, and one for CD8 memory.

On the study overall, not on this receptor specifically: Naive subsets generally had larger estimated clonotype richness than memory subsets did. Clonotypes shared by all four sorted-subset donors showed higher generation probabilities than non-shared clonotypes. Pairwise subsampling indicated that sequencing depth was expected to affect the degree of clonotype sharing among donors. Across a handful of donors, roughly 5% of naive CD4, approximately 4% of naive CD8, under 2.5% of memory CD4, and over 0.35% of memory CD8 clonotypes were shared. Sampling was limited to blood, and TCR repertoires in tissue likely differ from TCR repertoires in blood. The small number of donors limited the genetic and exposure-history diversity represented. Rarefaction of sorted-subset datasets indicated incomplete sequencing despite the large sequencing depth.

The sequence was collected from a woman in her 30s in good health. The sequence links TRBV7-9 to TRBJ1-5, with the D segment identity uncertain. The sequenced sample was naive CD4+ T cells sorted from blood. The meaning of the sample's cell subset or site label: CD45RA+ positively selected. In nucleotides, the sequence is TGTGCCAGCAGCTTATCGAATCAGCCCCAGCATTTT. It is translated as CASSLSNQPQHF.